This T cell receptor beta chain was recorded in a study of T-cell reconstitution after alpha-beta-depleted transplantation in children (dated by TCRdb to 2016 to 2017). For the study in its entirety: Using TCR repertoire profiling, the study quantitatively followed how T-cell immune reconstitution unfolded in children after TCRalphabeta/CD19-depleted allogeneic hematopoietic cell transplantation.

This clonotype was counted a few times. The specificity of this receptor is unknown. The record has no base qualities; no much larger clone is one base away. Per the germline V gene, LGHNA is the CDR1 and YSLEER is the CDR2. From cysteine to phenylalanine, the CDR3 is 14 amino acids long. Only CDR3 DNA remains: 42 bases, in frame from the first base. V ends up 6 bases short and J 5 bases short, with an unmatched junction base count of 6. Library generation was performed with PCR. TCRdb lists the instrument as Illumina HiSeq 2500. Molecular barcoding was employed in the preparation of TCR libraries, with unique molecular identifiers being used to normalize TCRbeta repertoire quantification. TCRdb cleaned the public reads at Q25 with fastp, built clones with MiXCR and kept in-frame beta chains. Here each entry gathers all rows of one CDR3 protein and keeps the most common genes and DNA. The sample yields roughly 500,000 distinct CDR3 sequences; roughly 33% were counted once. 2% to 2.5% of the sample is held by the ten biggest clonotypes.

This receptor was obtained from a human donor who donated a stem cell graft to a child with aplastic anemia. The sample was PBMCs from the stem cell graft donor, taken from the stem cell graft. Rearrangement joined TRBV4-3 to TRBJ1-4; TRBD1 aligns with 7 central bases. The DNA sequence is given as TGCGCCAGCAGAAAAGACAGGGCCAATGAAAAACTGTTTTTT. Translated, it gives CASRKDRANEKLFF.